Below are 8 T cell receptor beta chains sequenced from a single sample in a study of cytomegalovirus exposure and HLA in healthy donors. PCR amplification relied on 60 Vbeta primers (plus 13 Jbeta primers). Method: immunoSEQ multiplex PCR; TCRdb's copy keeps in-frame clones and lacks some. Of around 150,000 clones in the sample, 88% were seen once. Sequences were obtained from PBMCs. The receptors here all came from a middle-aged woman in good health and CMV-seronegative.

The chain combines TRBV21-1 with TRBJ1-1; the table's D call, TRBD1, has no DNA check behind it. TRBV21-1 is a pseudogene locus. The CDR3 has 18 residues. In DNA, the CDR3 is TGTGCCAGCAGCAGGCCCGGGACAGGGGGTATCATGAACACTGAAGCTTTCTTT. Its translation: CASSRPGTGGIMNTEAFF.

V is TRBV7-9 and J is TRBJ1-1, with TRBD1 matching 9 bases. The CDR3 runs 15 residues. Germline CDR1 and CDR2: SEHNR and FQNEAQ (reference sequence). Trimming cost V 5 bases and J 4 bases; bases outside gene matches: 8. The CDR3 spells CASSPRQGVTTEAFF. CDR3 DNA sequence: TGTGCCAGCAGCCCCAGACAGGGGGTGACCACTGAAGCTTTCTTT. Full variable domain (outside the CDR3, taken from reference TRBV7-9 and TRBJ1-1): DTGVSQNPRHKITKRGQNVTFRCDPISEHNRLYWYRQTLGQGPEFLTYFQNEAQLEKSRLLSDRFSAERPKGSFSTLEIQRTEQGDSAMYLCASSPRQGVTTEAFFGQGTRLTVV.

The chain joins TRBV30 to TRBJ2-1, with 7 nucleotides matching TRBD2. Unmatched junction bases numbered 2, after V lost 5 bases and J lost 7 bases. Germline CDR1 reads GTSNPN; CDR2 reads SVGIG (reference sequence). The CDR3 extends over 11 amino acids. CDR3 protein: CAWGSGNEQFF. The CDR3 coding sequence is TGTGCCTGGGGTAGCGGGAATGAGCAGTTCTTC.

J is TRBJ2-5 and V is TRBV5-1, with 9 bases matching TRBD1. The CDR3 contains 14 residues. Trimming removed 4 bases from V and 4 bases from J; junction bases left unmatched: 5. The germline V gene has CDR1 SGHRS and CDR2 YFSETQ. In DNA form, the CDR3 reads TGCGCCAGCAGCACGGGACAGGGACGAGAGACCCAGTACTTC. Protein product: CASSTGQGRETQYF. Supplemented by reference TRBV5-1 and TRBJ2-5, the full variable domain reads KAGVTQTPRYLIKTRGQQVTLSCSPISGHRSVSWYQQTPGQGLQFLFEYFSETQRNKGNFPGRFSGRQFSNSRSEMNVSTLELGDSALYLCASSTGQGRETQYFGPGTRLLVL.

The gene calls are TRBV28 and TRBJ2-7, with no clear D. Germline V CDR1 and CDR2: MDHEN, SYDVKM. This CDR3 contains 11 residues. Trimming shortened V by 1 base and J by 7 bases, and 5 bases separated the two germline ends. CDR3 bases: TGTGCCAGCAGTTTATATAGAGAGCAGTACTTC. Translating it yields CASSLYREQYF. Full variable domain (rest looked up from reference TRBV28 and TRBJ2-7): DVKVTQSSRYLVKRTGEKVFLECVQDMDHENMFWYRQDPGLGLRLIYFSYDVKMKEKGDIPEGYSVSREKKERFSLILESASTNQTSMYLCASSLYREQYFGPGTRLTVT.

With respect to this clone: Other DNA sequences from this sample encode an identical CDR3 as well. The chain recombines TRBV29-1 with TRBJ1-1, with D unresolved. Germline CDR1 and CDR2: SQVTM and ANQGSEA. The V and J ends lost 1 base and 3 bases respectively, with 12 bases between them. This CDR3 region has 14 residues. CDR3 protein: CSVEGLISDTEAFF. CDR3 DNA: TGCAGCGTTGAAGGCCTAATCTCCGACACTGAAGCTTTCTTT.

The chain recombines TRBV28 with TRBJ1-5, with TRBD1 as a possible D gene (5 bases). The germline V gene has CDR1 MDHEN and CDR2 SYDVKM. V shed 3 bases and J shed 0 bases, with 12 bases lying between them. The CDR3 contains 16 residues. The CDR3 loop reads CASSLWRGYSNQPQHF. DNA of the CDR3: TGTGCCAGCAGTTTGTGGCGGGGGTATAGCAATCAGCCCCAGCATTTT.

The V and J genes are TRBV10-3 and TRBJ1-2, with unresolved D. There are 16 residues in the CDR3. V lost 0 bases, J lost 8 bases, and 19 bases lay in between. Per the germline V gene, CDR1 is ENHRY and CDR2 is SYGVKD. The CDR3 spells CAISESAEVGDYGYTF. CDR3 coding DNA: TGTGCCATCAGTGAGTCGGCGGAGGTCGGGGATTACGGCTACACCTTC.